The text below deals with one T cell receptor (beta chain). This sample was taken from a study of technical replicates of blood from several donors. V was clipped by 7 bases and J by 5 bases, with 18 bases between them. This CDR3 is 15 amino acids long. Germline CDR1 and CDR2: SEHNR and FQNEAQ (reference sequence). Clones were sequenced by immunoSEQ multiplex PCR, and TCRdb holds only the in-frame ones, with some missing. This sample has tens of thousands of clones, with approximately 96% found just once. The chain links TRBV7-9 to TRBJ2-1; possible D gene TRBD2, 6 bases. The source of this sequence is a human donor in good health. Sequenced sample: T cells isolated from PBMCs. The CDR3 loop reads CASTVSGRDNNEQFF. The DNA for the CDR3 is TGTGCCAGCACCGTCTCTGGGCGGGATAACAATGAGCAGTTCTTC. Looking up the rest from reference TRBV7-9 and TRBJ2-1 gives the full variable domain: DTGVSQNPRHKITKRGQNVTFRCDPISEHNRLYWYRQTLGQGPEFLTYFQNEAQLEKSRLLSDRFSAERPKGSFSTLEIQRTEQGDSAMYLCASTVSGRDNNEQFFGPGTRLTVL.